This TCR beta chain was recovered during a study of T cell repertoires in cytomegalovirus infection. MiXCR was run by TCRdb on the reads, yielding one entry per CDR3 protein. The sample shows 200,000 or so distinct CDR3 sequences, approximately 19% of them seen only once. This CDR3 region has 13 residues. V lost 5 bases, J lost 4 bases, and 11 bases lay in between. Germline V gene sequence: CDR1 MNHEY, CDR2 SMNVEV (reference sequence). A few counts support this clonotype. This receptor was taken from a human donor in good health (CMV status not recorded). Some clones in this sample may be carry-over from other donors' samples. The sample was PBMCs. The chain uses TRBV27 and TRBJ1-2, with D uncertain. The CDR3 bases are TGTGCCAGCAGTCGAGGGCGGCCCTATGGCTACACCTTC. It is translated as CASSRGRPYGYTF.